What follows are 12 T cell receptor beta chains derived from one specimen sequenced in a study of OX40 agonist ivuxolimab in advanced cancers. Sequenced by immunoSEQ multiplex PCR; TCRdb stores in-frame clones only, minus some. The sample lists about 58,000 clones; nearly 90% were seen once. The sample in question was CD4+ or CD8+ T cells sorted from blood, obtained in a trial of the OX40 agonist ivuxolimab. The origin of the receptors is an adult with an advanced solid tumor such as melanoma, head and neck, liver or kidney cancer.

The V and J genes are TRBV7-9 and TRBJ1-1, with D unresolved. The germline gives CDR1 SEHNR, CDR2 FQNEAQ (reference sequence). The V end lost 5 bases, the J end lost 1 base, and 2 bases lay between the germline ends. This CDR3 has 11 residues. This chain's CDR3 is CASSENTEAFF. In DNA, the CDR3 is TGTGCCAGCAGCGAGAACACTGAAGCTTTCTTT.

This clone was seen a single time. V gene TRBV9 combines with J gene TRBJ2-2; TRBD2 matches at 7 bases. This CDR3 comprises 17 residues. With V trimmed by 4 bases and J by 4 bases, 13 bases remained unmatched. The germline V gene encodes CDR1 SGDLS and CDR2 YYNGEE. The CDR3 nucleotides are TGTGCCAGCAGCTTATCAGTGGCGGGAGACCCCACCGGGGAGCTGTTTTTT. It yields the protein CASSLSVAGDPTGELFF.

The rearrangement links TRBV28 to TRBJ1-5, with D maybe TRBD1 (6 bases). Germline V gene lookup returns CDR1 MDHEN and CDR2 SYDVKM. This CDR3 region has 13 residues. Trimming shortened V by 8 bases and J by 8 bases, and 16 bases separated the two germline ends. The CDR3 region has the DNA TGTGCCAGCCTGATGTCCGGGGGCAAGCCCCAGCATTTT. It specifies CASLMSGGKPQHF.

The CDR3 DNA is TGTGCCAGCAGTAGTGACGGAGGCTACAATGAGCAGTTCTTC. Its protein is CASSSDGGYNEQFF. The chain couples TRBV6-5 to TRBJ2-1; D might be TRBD2 (5 bases). Germline V CDR1 and CDR2: MNHEY, SVGAGI. V lost 5 bases and J 3 bases, leaving 11 bases between the germline ends. The CDR3 runs to 14 residues.

V is TRBV7-3 and J is TRBJ2-1; a weak D match, TRBD2 (6 bases). CDR3 length: 15 residues. Trimming took 5 bases from V and 4 from J, leaving 15 bases between them. Germline CDR1 reads SGHTA; CDR2 reads FQGTGA. CDR3 amino acids: CASSAGGGDYNEQFF. CDR3 nucleotide sequence: TGTGCCAGCAGCGCCGGAGGAGGGGATTACAATGAGCAGTTCTTC.

The rearrangement links TRBV7-6 to TRBJ2-2; 8 nucleotides line up with TRBD2. Per the germline V gene, CDR1 is SGHVS and CDR2 is FNYEAQ. The V segment lost 5 bases and the J segment 5 bases; nucleotides outside the gene matches: 10. The CDR3 extends over 16 amino acids. In nucleotides, the CDR3 is TGTGCCAGCAGCCCGGGAGGGGGTGTGAGGACCGGGGAGCTGTTTTTT. Protein: CASSPGGGVRTGELFF.

This chain joins TRBV27 and TRBJ2-1, with 8 positions matching TRBD2. Losses at the gene ends were 7 bases for V and 2 bases for J; bases not matched to a gene: 10. From germline, CDR1 is MNHEY and CDR2 SMNVEV (reference sequence). CDR3 length: 16 amino acids. This chain's CDR3 is CASTLWAGGAYNEQFF. As DNA, the CDR3 is TGTGCCAGCACCTTATGGGCGGGAGGCGCCTACAATGAGCAGTTCTTC.

This chain connects TRBV11-2 to TRBJ2-4; 11 nucleotides agree with TRBD2. The germline gives CDR1 SGHAT, CDR2 FQNNGV. The ends lost 1 base at V and 7 bases at J; junction bases unmatched: 9. This CDR3 is built from 17 residues. The CDR3 region is CASSLVGASGRINIQYF. The CDR3 nucleotides read TGTGCCAGCAGCTTAGTTGGTGCTAGCGGGAGGATCAACATTCAGTACTTC.

The chain joins TRBV9 to TRBJ2-1, with 11 bases identical to TRBD2. The germline CDR1 and CDR2 sequences are SGDLS and YYNGEE. The J segment lost 7 bases and the V segment lost 6 bases, leaving 9 bases of the junction unmatched. The CDR3 is made up of 15 amino acids. DNA for the CDR3: TGTGCCAGCACCCTAGGGTCTAGCGGGGGGAATGAGCAGTTCTTC. It yields the protein CASTLGSSGGNEQFF. Using reference TRBV9 and TRBJ2-1 for the parts outside the CDR3, the full variable domain is DSGVTQTPKHLITATGQRVTLRCSPRSGDLSVYWYQQSLDQGLQFLIQYYNGEERAKGNILERFSAQQFPDLHSELNLSSLELGDSALYFCASTLGSSGGNEQFFGPGTRLTVL.

The chain has TRBV4-2 and TRBJ2-1, with 7 bases matching TRBD2. Per the germline V gene, CDR1 is LGHNA and CDR2 is YNFKEQ. The CDR3 is 14 amino acids. V dropped 5 bases and J dropped 8; count of bases not matched to a gene: 9. CDR3: CASSGRATEDEQFF. In DNA form, the CDR3 reads TGTGCCAGCAGCGGGAGGGCCACGGAGGATGAGCAGTTCTTC.

The chain has TRBV4-1 and TRBJ2-2; weak D call: TRBD2 (6 bases). The CDR3 spans 15 residues. Trimming cost V 4 bases and J 1 base, with 10 bases left between them. From germline, CDR1 is MGHRA and CDR2 YSYEKL. CDR3 in amino acids: CASSPGTGNTGELFF. Written as DNA, the CDR3 is TGCGCCAGCAGCCCCGGGACTGGGAACACCGGGGAGCTGTTTTTT.

This clone was seen only once. The chain employs TRBV7-9 and TRBJ1-1, with D possibly being TRBD1 (6 bases). The V end lost 7 bases, the J end lost 3 bases, and 12 bases lay between the germline ends. Germline CDR1 and CDR2: SEHNR and FQNEAQ (reference sequence). The CDR3 spans 13 residues. The chain's CDR3 is CASTPRGHTEAFF. DNA for the CDR3: TGTGCCAGCACCCCGCGGGGGCACACTGAAGCTTTCTTT.